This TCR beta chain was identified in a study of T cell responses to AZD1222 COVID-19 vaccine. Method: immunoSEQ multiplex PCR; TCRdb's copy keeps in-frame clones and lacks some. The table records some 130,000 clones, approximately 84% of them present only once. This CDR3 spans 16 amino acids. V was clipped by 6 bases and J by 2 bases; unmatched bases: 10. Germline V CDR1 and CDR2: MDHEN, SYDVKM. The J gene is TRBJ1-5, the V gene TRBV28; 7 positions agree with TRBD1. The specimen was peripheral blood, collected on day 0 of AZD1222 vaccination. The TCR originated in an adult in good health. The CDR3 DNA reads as TGTGCCAGCAGGCCAACCCAGGGGGTCGGCAATCAGCCCCAGCATTTT. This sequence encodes CASRPTQGVGNQPQHF. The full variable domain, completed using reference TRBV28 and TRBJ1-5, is DVKVTQSSRYLVKRTGEKVFLECVQDMDHENMFWYRQDPGLGLRLIYFSYDVKMKEKGDIPEGYSVSREKKERFSLILESASTNQTSMYLCASRPTQGVGNQPQHFGDGTRLSIL.